The sequence of this TCR beta chain was determined in a study of T-cell reconstitution after alpha-beta-depleted transplantation in children. This clonotype showed up many times. Trimming took off 6 bases at V and 6 bases at J, with 11 bases between the two ends. The CDR3 runs to 12 residues. The germline V gene encodes CDR1 MNHEY and CDR2 SVGAGI. It was with unique molecular identifiers that the TCRbeta library was prepared. TCRdb independently ran MiXCR on the PCR reads; one entry per CDR3 protein. This sample carries some 200,000 distinct CDR3 sequences, approximately 9.8% of them seen once, and the ten largest clones take 5.1%.

The receptor was isolated from a human donor who donated a stem cell graft to a child with SCID. The chain carries TRBV6-5 and TRBJ1-2; weak D call: TRBD1 (5 bases). Sequencing used PBMCs from the stem cell graft donor, obtained from the stem cell graft. CDR3 nucleotides: TGTGCCAGCAGCCCCGCGGGGGATGGCTACACCTTC. It codes for CASSPAGDGYTF.